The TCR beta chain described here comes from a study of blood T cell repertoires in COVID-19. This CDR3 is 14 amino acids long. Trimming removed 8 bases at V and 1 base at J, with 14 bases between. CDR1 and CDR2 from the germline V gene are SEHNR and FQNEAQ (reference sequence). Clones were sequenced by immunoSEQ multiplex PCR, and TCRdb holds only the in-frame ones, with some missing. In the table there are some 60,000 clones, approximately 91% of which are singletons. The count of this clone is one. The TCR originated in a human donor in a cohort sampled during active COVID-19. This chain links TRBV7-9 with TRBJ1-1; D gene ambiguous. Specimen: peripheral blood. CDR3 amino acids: CASGNGEGNTEAFF. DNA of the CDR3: TGTGCCAGCGGGAACGGGGAGGGGAACACTGAAGCTTTCTTT.